Following are 27 T cell receptor beta chains from one sample sequenced in a study of blood T cell repertoires in COVID-19. Assay: immunoSEQ multiplex PCR; the TCRdb copy retains only in-frame clones and omits some. The data show about 150,000 clones, about nine tenths seen once. The sequenced material came from PBMCs or T cells enriched from blood (not recorded which). These receptors were obtained from a man aged 45-65 years who had recovered from COVID-19.

The chain couples TRBV18 to TRBJ1-1; 9 bases match TRBD1. Germline loops: CDR1 KGHSH, CDR2 LQKENI. The CDR3 has 14 residues. Germline trimming cut 5 bases from V and 3 bases from J; bases unmatched to any gene: 4. CDR3 sequence (DNA): TGTGCCAGCTCAGGACAGGGGCAGCACACTGAAGCTTTCTTT. Translating it yields CASSGQGQHTEAFF.

The V gene is TRBV28, the J gene TRBJ2-7; 10 bases are a match to TRBD1. The CDR3 is 16 amino acids. J gave up 4 bases and V 2 bases, and 8 bases lay outside the gene matches. Looked up from germline, CDR1 is MDHEN and CDR2 is SYDVKM. The CDR3 DNA sequence: TGTGCCAGCAGTTTACCTAATCGACAGGGGGCGTACGAGCAGTACTTC. Translating gives CASSLPNRQGAYEQYF.

This chain uses TRBV4-1 with TRBJ2-1; 10 bases line up with TRBD1. Germline trimming cut 4 bases from V and 7 bases from J; bases unmatched to any gene: 4. The CDR3 covers 14 residues. In germline, CDR1 is MGHRA, CDR2 YSYEKL. The CDR3, as DNA: TGCGCCAGCAGCCTAGGGACAGGGGTTAATGAGCAGTTCTTC. Translation gives CASSLGTGVNEQFF.

The V call is TRBV7-2, the J call TRBJ2-5; possible D gene TRBD1, 6 bases. The CDR3 has 17 amino acids. V gave up 3 bases and J gave up 1 base, with 18 bases separating them. Germline V gene lookup returns CDR1 SGHTA and CDR2 FQGNSA. The CDR3 is CASSLSWARGGQETQYF. The CDR3 DNA sequence: TGTGCCAGCAGCTTGTCGTGGGCCAGGGGTGGCCAAGAGACCCAGTACTTC.

CDR3 protein: CSVGLAVYNEQFF. The CDR3 nucleotides are TGCAGCGTTGGACTAGCGGTCTACAATGAGCAGTTCTTC. J is TRBJ2-1 and V is TRBV29-1, with 9 bases that match TRBD2. Germline V gene lookup returns CDR1 SQVTM and CDR2 ANQGSEA. V was pared by 4 bases and J by 3 bases, with 1 base of the junction left unmatched. There are 13 residues in the CDR3.

The chain has TRBV15 and TRBJ1-4; TRBD1 matches 9 bases. CDR3 length: 13 residues. The germline gives CDR1 LNHNV, CDR2 YYDKDF (reference sequence). Trimming removed 6 bases from V and 8 bases from J; junction bases left unmatched: 4. The CDR3 coding sequence is TGTGCCACCAGTTGGGACAGGGACGAAAAACTGTTTTTT. This sequence encodes CATSWDRDEKLFF. Full variable domain (rest looked up from reference TRBV15 and TRBJ1-4): DAMVIQNPRYQVTQFGKPVTLSCSQTLNHNVMYWYQQKSSQAPKLLFHYYDKDFNNEADTPDNFQSRRPNTSFCFLDIRSPGLGDTAMYLCATSWDRDEKLFFGSGTQLSVL.

The chain joins TRBV6-5 to TRBJ2-1; D is perhaps TRBD1 (6 bases). Trimming pared 7 bases from V and 4 bases from J, leaving 14 bases between. Germline lookup yields CDR1 MNHEY and CDR2 SVGAGI. The CDR3 has 14 amino acids. The CDR3 DNA is TGTGCCAGCAAGCACAGGGATCCTTACAATGAGCAGTTCTTC. This gives the protein CASKHRDPYNEQFF.

The chain links TRBV7-2 to TRBJ1-5; tentatively, D is TRBD1 (6 bases). Germline CDR1 reads SGHTA; CDR2 reads FQGNSA. V gave up 4 bases and J gave up 4 bases, with 8 bases separating them. The CDR3 contains 13 residues. In DNA form, the CDR3 reads TGTGCCAGCAGCTCGGACAGTAATCAGCCCCAGCATTTT. Translated, it gives CASSSDSNQPQHF.

The chain links TRBV7-8 to TRBJ1-1, with a possible D match to TRBD1 (6 bases). The CDR3 extends over 18 amino acids. Trimming removed 1 base at V and 1 base at J, with 19 bases between. Germline V gives CDR1 SGHVS, CDR2 FQNEAQ. The CDR3 is CASSLVWAGALSNTEAFF. The CDR3 region has the DNA TGTGCCAGCAGCTTAGTCTGGGCAGGGGCTCTTTCGAACACTGAAGCTTTCTTT.

The chain couples TRBV5-1 to TRBJ1-5; no reliable D call. The CDR3 has 13 amino acids. The V gene lost 0 bases and the J gene lost 7 bases, with 8 bases spanning the gap. Germline V gene lookup returns CDR1 SGHRS and CDR2 YFSETQ. CDR3 protein: CASSLVPGQPQHF. The CDR3 bases are TGCGCCAGCAGCTTGGTTCCGGGACAGCCCCAGCATTTT.

The chain joins TRBV18 to TRBJ1-1; the match to TRBD1 covers 7 bases. With 3 bases clipped from V and 3 bases from J, the junction kept 7 bases outside the gene matches. The CDR3 has 15 amino acids. Germline-derived CDR1 and CDR2 are KGHSH and LQKENI. CDR3 in DNA: TGTGCCAGCTCACCCCGACAGGGATCAGACACTGAAGCTTTCTTT. Translated: CASSPRQGSDTEAFF.

J is TRBJ1-3 and V is TRBV19; TRBD1 matches 8 bases. V was pared by 3 bases and J by 0 bases, with 4 bases of the junction left unmatched. Germline CDR1 and CDR2: LNHDA and SQIVND (reference sequence). The CDR3 has 16 residues. The CDR3 reads CASSISGQASGNTIYF. The CDR3 region has the DNA TGTGCCAGTAGTATTTCGGGACAGGCCTCTGGAAACACCATATATTTT.

The J gene is TRBJ2-3, the V gene TRBV7-2, with D unclear. The CDR3 totals 14 residues. Germline V CDR1 and CDR2: SGHTA, FQGNSA. V shed 6 bases and J shed 1 base, with 11 bases lying between them. CDR3 nucleotide sequence: TGTGCCAGCAGATCGCCGCCGGGCACAGATACGCAGTATTTT. It specifies CASRSPPGTDTQYF.

The chain recombines TRBV27 with TRBJ2-3; 9 bases are a match to TRBD2. Losses at the gene ends were 6 bases for V and 1 base for J; bases not matched to a gene: 5. This CDR3 region has 15 residues. CDR1 is MNHEY, CDR2 SMNVEV, per germline (reference sequence). CDR3 loop: CASRKRGAGTDTQYF. DNA of the CDR3: TGTGCCAGCAGAAAGCGGGGGGCGGGCACAGATACGCAGTATTTT.

This rearrangement joins TRBV28 to TRBJ2-4; D not certain. The germline gives CDR1 MDHEN, CDR2 SYDVKM. This CDR3 contains 15 residues. V lost 5 bases and J lost 1, with 12 bases in between. The DNA of the CDR3 is TGTGCCAGCAGTCTCCCGAGGCTTGCCAAAAACATTCAGTACTTC. As protein: CASSLPRLAKNIQYF.

The gene calls are TRBV7-6 and TRBJ1-4; 9 nucleotides agree with TRBD1. CDR1 SGHVS and CDR2 FNYEAQ come from the germline V gene. The trim removed 5 bases at V and 4 bases at J, leaving 8 bases unmatched. The CDR3 covers 16 residues. The CDR3 loop is CASSSGTGIGNEKLFF. CDR3 DNA sequence: TGTGCCAGCAGCAGCGGGACAGGGATTGGTAATGAAAAACTGTTTTTT.

The rearrangement links TRBV6-2 or TRBV6-3 to TRBJ1-5, with D perhaps TRBD1 (6 bases). The CDR3 is made up of 18 amino acids. The V gene lost 5 bases and the J gene lost 0 bases, with 20 bases spanning the gap. CDR1 MNHEY and CDR2 SVGEGT come from the germline V gene. This CDR3 is CASSPITAGGRSNQPQHF. The CDR3 coding sequence is TGTGCCAGCAGTCCCATTACGGCGGGGGGGCGTAGCAATCAGCCCCAGCATTTT.

The chain uses TRBV14 and TRBJ2-3; 8 bases match TRBD2. V lost 4 bases and J lost 8; bases outside the gene matches: 11. This CDR3 has 15 amino acids. CDR1 and CDR2 (germline): SGHDN, FVKESK. CDR3 in DNA: TGTGCCAGCAGCCCTTTAAGCGGGGGCCACGGTACGCAGTATTTT. It specifies CASSPLSGGHGTQYF.

The chain links TRBV9 to TRBJ1-2, with D possibly matching TRBD1 (6 bases). Germline V gene lookup returns CDR1 SGDLS and CDR2 YYNGEE. This CDR3 has 15 amino acids. V lost 0 bases and J 8 bases, leaving 17 bases between the germline ends. The CDR3 DNA reads as TGTGCCAGCAGCGTAGTCGGAACAGGGCAAGAAGGCTACACCTTC. This codes for CASSVVGTGQEGYTF.

The chain employs TRBV6-5 and TRBJ1-3; no firm D call. Germline assignment: CDR1 MNHEY and CDR2 SVGAGI. V lost 0 bases, J lost 4 bases, and 13 bases lay in between. The length of the CDR3 is 16 residues. CDR3 amino acids: CASSYSNSQVGNTIYF. The CDR3 DNA reads TGTGCCAGCAGTTACTCGAACAGCCAAGTGGGAAACACCATATATTTT.

J is TRBJ2-2 and V is TRBV7-2; TRBD2 matches at 8 bases. V shed 2 bases and J 7 bases; nucleotides not matched to a gene: 12. CDR3 length: 17 amino acids. Germline V gene lookup returns CDR1 SGHTA and CDR2 FQGNSA. The CDR3 region has the DNA TGTGCCAGCAGCTTAAATCGTCCCGGGAGGGTAGGCGGGGAGCTGTTTTTT. Residues: CASSLNRPGRVGGELFF.

This clone appeared a few times. V usage is TRBV30 and J usage is TRBJ1-6, with D hard to call. Germline values: CDR1 GTSNPN, CDR2 SVGIG (reference sequence). Trimming stripped 4 bases from V and 0 bases from J, with 7 bases between. The length of the CDR3 is 14 residues. CDR3 DNA: TGTGCCTGGAATCGCGGCTCCTATAATTCACCCCTCCACTTT. It codes for CAWNRGSYNSPLHF.

The genes are TRBV7-9 and TRBJ2-3, with D maybe TRBD2 (5 bases). This CDR3 contains 12 residues. With 5 bases removed from V and 6 bases from J, the gap between germline ends came to 9 bases. Germline V gene lookup returns CDR1 SEHNR and CDR2 FQNEAQ (reference sequence). The DNA for the CDR3 is TGTGCCAGCAGCCCGGACTCGGATACGCAGTATTTT. It encodes CASSPDSDTQYF.

V is TRBV9 and J is TRBJ1-1; D possibly corresponds to TRBD1 (5 bases). V was cut by 0 bases and J by 3 bases, with 12 bases left in between. Germline CDR1 is SGDLS and CDR2 is YYNGEE. This CDR3 has 15 residues. CDR3 protein: CASSVDGASHTEAFF. CDR3 sequence (DNA): TGTGCCAGCAGCGTAGATGGGGCCAGCCACACTGAAGCTTTCTTT.

The chain combines TRBV27 with TRBJ2-1; 10 nucleotides line up with TRBD2. The CDR3 covers 15 residues. CDR1 and CDR2 from the germline V gene are MNHEY and SMNVEV (reference sequence). Unmatched junction bases numbered 15, after V lost 4 bases and J lost 15 bases. As DNA, the CDR3 is TGTGCCAGCAGTTCCCGGTCGGTAGCGGGGGGCCGTTTGTTCTTC. Protein product: CASSSRSVAGGRLFF.

The chain has TRBV19 and TRBJ2-5; 9 bases align to TRBD2. This CDR3 region has 15 residues. V lost 7 bases, J lost 6 bases, and 12 bases stayed unmatched. The V gene's germline CDR1 is LNHDA and CDR2 SQIVND (reference sequence). The CDR3 spells CASNSLAGREKTQYF. The CDR3 DNA is TGTGCCAGTAACTCCCTAGCGGGAAGGGAAAAGACCCAGTACTTC.

The chain joins TRBV24-1 to TRBJ2-3; the D is unclear. This CDR3 region has 13 residues. V lost 7 bases and J lost 2, with 9 bases in between. From germline, CDR1 is KGHDR and CDR2 SFDVKD. For the CDR3, the DNA is TGTGCCACCAGCAACGGTAACACAGATACGCAGTATTTT. Amino acids: CATSNGNTDTQYF.